The T cell receptor beta chain described here comes from a study of brain T cells in children with intractable seizures. Time point defined: blood from clinic visit 5 months post-surgery; TSC patient then seizure free. The V and J ends lost 5 bases and 1 base respectively, with 12 bases between them. Germline CDR1 SGHAT, CDR2 FQNNGV. This CDR3 contains 16 residues. Using immunoSEQ multiplex PCR, the repertoire was profiled, and TCRdb retains in-frame clones only, with some absent. The sample has approximately 330,000 clones; 93% are singletons. The TCR comes from a boy younger than two with tuberous sclerosis and intractable seizures. The input for sequencing was peripheral blood, taken around 5 months after surgery. The chain employs TRBV11-2 and TRBJ2-6; D is unresolved. The CDR3 coding sequence is TGTGCCAGCAGCCCTTCTGCACTTTCTGGGGCCAACGTCCTGACTTTC. It translates to CASSPSALSGANVLTF.